This paragraph covers one T cell receptor (beta chain) sequence. The same CDR3 arises from other DNA sequences in this sample as well. These data come from a study of CD8+ T cells in alopecia areata. The treatment: oral pan-JAK inhibitor, 5-10 mg twice daily. The length of the CDR3 is 14 residues. Germline V gives CDR1 GTSNPN, CDR2 SVGIG (reference sequence). The junction had 8 bases not matched to a gene; V was cut back by 0 bases and J by 7 bases. Sequencing templates came from extracted RNA that was reverse transcribed into cDNA. Clones were sequenced by immunoSEQ multiplex PCR, and TCRdb holds only the in-frame ones, with some missing. Here the sample spans 150,000 to 200,000 clones, approximately 57% being singletons.

The source of this sequence is a human donor with alopecia areata. This specimen consisted of CD4+ T cells sorted from blood, obtained at week 24, from a patient treated with tofacitinib. The J gene is TRBJ1-2, the V gene TRBV30; TRBD1 matches 7 bases. In DNA, the CDR3 is TGTGCCTGGAGTGTAAGGCAGGGGGAGAGTGGCTACACCTTC. It is translated as CAWSVRQGESGYTF.